A single sample gave rise to the 18 T cell receptor beta chains below, sequenced in a study of T cell clones after liver transplantation. TCRdb keeps only in-frame clones here, not all; method: immunoSEQ multiplex PCR. The table has tens of thousands of clones, around 93% seen once. Sequenced material: CD4+ T cells from blood, taken around 25 months after liver transplant. The receptors stem from a human patient who received a liver transplant. A share of the T cells may be of graft donor origin.

The sample holds one count of this clone. This rearrangement joins TRBV6-5 to TRBJ2-5; 8 positions match TRBD1. V lost 5 bases, J lost 1 base, and 6 bases stayed unmatched. Germline V lookup: CDR1 MNHEY, CDR2 SVGAGI. This CDR3 comprises 15 residues. In DNA, the CDR3 is TGTGCCAGCAGTCGTCCCGGGACAGGCCAAGAGACCCAGTACTTC. Amino acid sequence: CASSRPGTGQETQYF.

The chain combines TRBV19 with TRBJ2-7, with D possibly TRBD1 on 6 matching bases. The germline gives CDR1 LNHDA, CDR2 SQIVND (reference sequence). V was shortened by 0 bases and J by 2 bases, with 14 bases between the two germline ends. The CDR3 runs to 16 residues. CDR3 sequence (DNA): TGTGCCAGTAGTATAGATGGGACAACTAAGGCCTACGAGCAGTACTTC. Residues: CASSIDGTTKAYEQYF.

The chain links TRBV2 to TRBJ2-5; D unclear. V dropped 7 bases and J dropped 2 bases, with 5 bases sitting between them. The CDR3 is 11 residues long. Germline V gene data show CDR1 as SNHLY and CDR2 as FYNNEI. In DNA, the CDR3 is TGTGCCAGCAAGATACAAGAGACCCAGTACTTC. It encodes CASKIQETQYF.

This sequence joins TRBV11-1 and TRBJ2-2; a possible D gene is TRBD1 (5 bases). This CDR3 comprises 15 residues. Trimming removed 1 base from V and 7 bases from J, with 13 bases in between. Germline lookup yields CDR1 SGHAT and CDR2 FQDESV (reference sequence). This CDR3 is CASSLDGAWGGELFF. The CDR3 coding sequence is TGTGCCAGCAGCTTAGATGGGGCCTGGGGCGGGGAGCTGTTTTTT.

The rearrangement links TRBV7-8 to TRBJ1-2, with D maybe TRBD1 (5 bases). The V and J ends lost 4 bases and 4 bases respectively, with 13 bases between them. Germline V gives CDR1 SGHVS, CDR2 FQNEAQ. The CDR3 runs 14 residues. The CDR3 DNA sequence: TGTGCCAGCAGCTCGGCGGGGGGGAGCTATGGCTACACCTTC. Translating gives CASSSAGGSYGYTF.

The chain is built from TRBV7-9 and TRBJ2-2; 8 nucleotides match TRBD2. This CDR3 is 15 amino acids long. After removal of 5 bases from V and 4 bases from J, the junction contained 6 bases not matched to a gene. The V gene's germline CDR1 is SEHNR and CDR2 FQNEAQ (reference sequence). The CDR3 nucleotides are TGTGCCAGCAGCGCAACTAGCGGAGGCACCGGGGAGCTGTTTTTT. Residues: CASSATSGGTGELFF.

The V and J genes are TRBV10-3 and TRBJ2-1; 9 nucleotides match TRBD1. The CDR3 totals 16 residues. V trimming: 4 bases; J trimming: 6 bases; junction bases outside the gene matches: 10. CDR1 is ENHRY, CDR2 SYGVKD, per germline. CDR3 sequence reads: CAISVTPGQGSNEQFF. DNA of the CDR3: TGTGCCATCAGTGTCACTCCGGGACAGGGTAGCAATGAGCAGTTCTTC.

Concerning this clone itself: The same CDR3 arises from other DNA sequences in this sample as well. DNA of the CDR3: TGTGCCAGCCGGACTAGCGGGGGGTACAATGAGCAGTTCTTC. This translates into CASRTSGGYNEQFF. This chain connects TRBV25-1 to TRBJ2-1; TRBD2 matches 14 bases. Germline assignment: CDR1 MGHDK and CDR2 SYGVNS. This CDR3 is 14 amino acids long. Losses at the gene ends were 8 bases for V and 4 bases for J; bases not matched to a gene: 1.

For this clone: The same CDR3 also results from other DNA sequences found in this sample. CDR3 sequence reads: CASSAGQGTDTQYF. The CDR3 DNA is TGTGCCAGCAGCGCGGGACAGGGAACAGATACGCAGTATTTT. The V and J genes are TRBV11-3 and TRBJ2-3, with 9 bases aligning to TRBD1. V shed 5 bases, J shed 3 bases, and the junction held 3 bases outside the gene matches. In germline, CDR1 is SGHNT, CDR2 YENEEA. CDR3 length: 14 amino acids.

There are a few counts of this clone. V is TRBV6-7 and J is TRBJ2-5; 11 bases agree with TRBD2. TRBV6-7 belongs to the ORF category, with a function that is uncertain. V dropped 2 bases and J dropped 1; count of bases not matched to a gene: 6. The CDR3 loop spans 17 amino acids. Here the CDR3 reads CASSYPRLAGLQETQYF. The CDR3 DNA sequence: TGTGCCAGCAGTTACCCCAGACTAGCGGGGCTCCAAGAGACCCAGTACTTC.

The chain joins TRBV6-5 to TRBJ1-4; D gene unclear. CDR1 is MNHEY and CDR2 is SVGAGI in the germline V gene. This CDR3 has 14 residues. V lost 2 bases and J lost 1, with 5 bases in between. The CDR3 DNA sequence: TGTGCCAGCAGTTACCGCGGAACTAATGAAAAACTGTTTTTT. Protein: CASSYRGTNEKLFF.

The chain links TRBV2 to TRBJ2-1, with 12 bases fitting TRBD2. This CDR3 is built from 17 residues. Germline V lookup: CDR1 SNHLY, CDR2 FYNNEI. With V trimmed by 6 bases and J by 9 bases, 15 bases remained unmatched. The CDR3 region has the DNA TGTGCCAGCAGCGGCTCTACTAGCGGGAGGTCCTGGGTTGAGCAGTTCTTC. Residues: CASSGSTSGRSWVEQFF.

This rearrangement joins TRBV11-3 to TRBJ1-3, with unresolved D. This CDR3 is built from 14 residues. Trimming pared 1 base from V and 4 bases from J, leaving 8 bases between. Germline V gene lookup returns CDR1 SGHNT and CDR2 YENEEA. The CDR3 sequence is CASSLGPGGNTIYF. The DNA for the CDR3 is TGTGCCAGCAGCTTAGGGCCAGGCGGAAACACCATATATTTT.

In this sample, this clone turned up a few times. The CDR3 protein is CASSQPLLGSVGELFF. The CDR3 nucleotides are TGCGCCAGCAGCCAGCCCCTTTTAGGAAGCGTCGGGGAGCTGTTTTTT. The genes are TRBV4-3 and TRBJ2-2; D call uncertain. Germline V gives CDR1 LGHNA, CDR2 YSLEER. Trimming stripped 3 bases from V and 7 bases from J, with 18 bases between. There are 16 residues in the CDR3.

Comment on this clone: At one end, the junction sequence differs from germline, possibly due to a read error. The chain has TRBV4-3 and TRBJ1-4; TRBD1 matches 7 bases. Per the germline V gene, CDR1 is LGHNA and CDR2 is YSLEER. The CDR3 loop spans 17 amino acids. This CDR3 reads CASSQVFLGQKNERLFF. The CDR3 DNA reads as TGCGCCAGCAGCCAAGTATTTCTGGGACAGAAAAATGAAAGACTGTTTTTT.

This chain joins TRBV28 and TRBJ2-3; D gene ambiguous. Between the trimmed V and J ends, which lost 3 bases and 2 bases, there was a span of 3 bases. CDR1 is MDHEN, CDR2 SYDVKM, per germline. The CDR3 has 12 residues. This chain's CDR3 is CASSLVTDTQYF. The CDR3 nucleotides read TGTGCCAGCAGTTTGGTCACAGATACGCAGTATTTT.

This chain links TRBV11-2 with TRBJ1-3; D not resolved. CDR1 and CDR2 from the germline V gene are SGHAT and FQNNGV. The V gene lost 6 bases and the J gene lost 2 bases, with 14 bases spanning the gap. The CDR3 totals 15 residues. This CDR3 is CASRDGVRTGNTIYF. The CDR3 DNA is TGTGCCAGCAGGGATGGGGTCAGAACTGGAAACACCATATATTTT.

V and J are TRBV15 and TRBJ2-1, with D possibly matching TRBD2 (6 bases). This CDR3 comprises 16 residues. Germline assignment: CDR1 LNHNV and CDR2 YYDKDF (reference sequence). V lost 0 bases, J lost 3 bases, and 12 bases lay in between. CDR3 sequence (DNA): TGTGCCACCAGCAGAGATCGGGCGGGGCTCTACAATGAGCAGTTCTTC. Its protein product is CATSRDRAGLYNEQFF.